One and the same sample provided the 10 T cell receptor beta chains below, sequenced in a study of T cell responses to AZD1222 COVID-19 vaccine. This table comes from immunoSEQ multiplex PCR, and its TCRdb copy is limited to in-frame clones, with some not included. This sample yields approximately 61,000 clones, of which around 82% are seen a single time; 26% belongs to the top ten. Sequenced here: peripheral blood, sampled 28 days after the second AZD1222 dose. These TCRs come from an adult who received the AZD1222 COVID-19 vaccine.

The chain carries TRBV5-8 and TRBJ2-3; D remains unclear. Germline assignment: CDR1 SGHTS and CDR2 YDEGEE. V was clipped by 9 bases and J by 2 bases, with 10 bases between them. CDR3 length equals 12 residues. The CDR3 DNA sequence: TGTGCCACCCGCAGGCTCACAGATACGCAGTATTTT. The encoded protein is CATRRLTDTQYF.

This clone occurred once. The rearrangement uses TRBV25-1 and TRBJ2-2; D remains unclear. The CDR3 covers 14 residues. The germline V and J ends were trimmed by 6 bases and 5 bases, with 13 bases remaining between them. Per germline, CDR1 MGHDK and CDR2 SYGVNS. CDR3 nucleotides: TGTGCCAGCAGCCCCATCGGCATGACCGGGGAGCTGTTTTTT. Its protein is CASSPIGMTGELFF.

The CDR3 DNA is TGTGCCAGCAGTTTCCAGGGAGCTCAGCCCCAGCATTTT. Amino acid sequence: CASSFQGAQPQHF. The chain uses TRBV7-2 and TRBJ1-5, with D possibly matching TRBD1 (5 bases). Germline V lookup: CDR1 SGHTA, CDR2 FQGNSA. This CDR3 is built from 13 residues. Trimming cost V 6 bases and J 6 bases, with 12 bases left between them.

This clone has just one count. The CDR3 DNA reads as TGTGCCAGCAGTTACTCGGTTGTGGGCGGTCAGCCCCAGCATTTT. Protein sequence: CASSYSVVGGQPQHF. V and J are TRBV6-5 and TRBJ1-5; D is unresolved. The germline V gene has CDR1 MNHEY and CDR2 SVGAGI. CDR3 length: 15 residues. Between the trimmed V and J ends, which lost 0 bases and 6 bases, there was a span of 12 bases.

The genes are TRBV3-1 (or the pseudogene TRBV3-2) and TRBJ2-1; 7 bases align to TRBD1. Germline V gene sequence: CDR1 LGHDT, CDR2 YNNKEL (reference sequence). Trimming took 5 bases from V and 4 from J; bases not matched to a gene: 14. The CDR3 sequence is 17 residues long. CDR3 region: CASSSRPQGNLYNEQFF. In nucleotides, the CDR3 is TGTGCCAGCAGCTCTAGACCACAGGGGAACCTTTACAATGAGCAGTTCTTC.

The gene calls are TRBV5-1 and TRBJ2-1; D might be TRBD2 (6 bases). Between the trimmed V and J ends, which lost 5 bases and 5 bases, there was a span of 11 bases. CDR3 length equals 13 residues. Germline CDR1 reads SGHRS; CDR2 reads YFSETQ. The DNA for the CDR3 is TGCGCCAGCAGGGCAGGGACTCACAATGAGCAGTTCTTC. This sequence encodes CASRAGTHNEQFF.

The gene calls are TRBV3-1 (or the pseudogene TRBV3-2) and TRBJ2-3; TRBD1 matches 8 bases. Per germline, CDR1 LGHDT and CDR2 YNNKEL (reference sequence). The J segment lost 2 bases and the V segment lost 5 bases, leaving 6 bases of the junction unmatched. This CDR3 spans 15 amino acids. The CDR3, as DNA: TGTGCCAGCAGCTTCCGACAGGGGTACACAGATACGCAGTATTTT. As protein: CASSFRQGYTDTQYF.

The chain carries TRBV15 and TRBJ1-6; a possible D gene is TRBD1 (6 bases). Germline CDR1 reads LNHNV; CDR2 reads YYDKDF (reference sequence). Trimming shortened V by 0 bases and J by 6 bases, and 18 bases separated the two germline ends. The CDR3 is 18 amino acids. The CDR3 sequence is CATSRDLGGLGSNSPLHF. CDR3 nucleotides: TGTGCCACCAGCAGAGATTTGGGGGGGCTCGGTAGTAATTCACCCCTCCACTTT.

This chain links TRBV9 with TRBJ2-4, with D possibly matching TRBD1 (6 bases). CDR1 and CDR2 from the germline V gene are SGDLS and YYNGEE. V lost 4 bases and J lost 5, with 13 bases in between. The CDR3 extends over 14 amino acids. As DNA, the CDR3 is TGTGCCAGCAGCCCGAAACCAGGGGAAAACATTCAGTACTTC. Translation: CASSPKPGENIQYF.

The chain carries TRBV30 and TRBJ1-2; D gene ambiguous. The CDR3 is 13 residues long. Trimming removed 3 bases from V and 8 bases from J, with 16 bases in between. Germline V lookup: CDR1 GTSNPN, CDR2 SVGIG (reference sequence). Here the CDR3 reads CAWRFRGQAGYTF. The CDR3 DNA is TGTGCCTGGAGGTTCCGAGGGCAAGCCGGCTACACCTTC.